The TCR beta chain under discussion was sequenced for a study of T cells in Graves' hyperthyroidism and ophthalmopathy. This clonotype was recorded at least ten times. RNA transcripts yielded amplified TCR beta CDR3 regions. Using the HTBI primer set, a first-round RT-PCR was run on the TCR CDR3. TCRdb reprocessed the multiplex PCR reads via MiXCR and lists one record per CDR3 protein. The table records some 570,000 distinct CDR3 sequences, 12% to 15% of them present only once. The CDR3 covers 14 residues. Germline V lookup: CDR1 MNHEY, CDR2 SMNVEV (reference sequence). V gave up 4 bases and J gave up 8 bases, with 17 bases separating them.

This receptor was taken from a young woman with Graves' ophthalmopathy. Sequenced material: blood. V gene TRBV27 combines with J gene TRBJ1-2, with no clear D. CDR3 nucleotides: TGTGCCAGCAGTTCCTCCCCATTAGGTATCGGCTACACCTTC. Protein sequence: CASSSSPLGIGYTF.